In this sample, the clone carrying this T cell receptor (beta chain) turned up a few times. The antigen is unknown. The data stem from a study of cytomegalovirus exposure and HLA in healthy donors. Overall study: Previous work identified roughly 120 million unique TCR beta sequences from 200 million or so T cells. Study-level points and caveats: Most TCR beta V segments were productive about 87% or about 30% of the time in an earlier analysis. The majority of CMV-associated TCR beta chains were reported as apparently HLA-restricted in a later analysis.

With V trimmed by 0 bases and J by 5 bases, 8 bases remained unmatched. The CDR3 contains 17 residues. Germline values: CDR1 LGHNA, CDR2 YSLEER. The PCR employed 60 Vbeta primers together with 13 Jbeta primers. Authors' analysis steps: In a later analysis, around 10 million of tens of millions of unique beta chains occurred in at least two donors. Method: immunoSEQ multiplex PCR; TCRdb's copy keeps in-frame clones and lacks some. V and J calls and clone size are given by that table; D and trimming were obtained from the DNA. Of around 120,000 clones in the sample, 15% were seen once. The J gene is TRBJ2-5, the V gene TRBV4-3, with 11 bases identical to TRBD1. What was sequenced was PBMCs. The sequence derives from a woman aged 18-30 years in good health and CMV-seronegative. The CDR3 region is CASSQDPPGTGGETQYF. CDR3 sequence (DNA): TGCGCCAGCAGCCAAGATCCCCCTGGGACAGGGGGGGAGACCCAGTACTTC.